The 17 T cell receptor beta chains below were found in one sample sequenced in a study of CD8 T cells in ankylosing spondylitis (dated by TCRdb to between 2016 and 2019). The library came from 5' RACE. Sequencing was performed on an Illumina HiSeq 2500. Starting from the raw public reads, TCRdb applied fastp trimming at Q25, assembled clones with MiXCR and retained in-frame beta chains. Every distinct CDR3 protein forms one entry, paired with its most common genes and DNA. The sample table lists a few hundred thousand distinct CDR3 sequences, roughly 20% of them with a count of one. The ten largest clonotypes hold 3.5% of the sample. Sequenced: blood, either unsorted or a sorted T cell fraction (not recorded which). These receptors all stem from a female donor with ankylosing spondylitis or in good health (not recorded which).

The chain uses TRBV12-3 or TRBV12-4 and TRBJ2-1; 13 bases fit TRBD2. The ends lost 11 bases at V and 4 bases at J; junction bases unmatched: 14. This CDR3 comprises 17 residues. CDR3 residues: CACWTSGRVLRYNEQFF. CDR3 bases: TGTGCCTGCTGGACTAGCGGGAGAGTACTGCGGTACAATGAGCAGTTCTTC.

This clonotype was seen repeatedly, ten times or more. The chain combines TRBV7-2 with TRBJ2-5, with D perhaps being TRBD1 or TRBD2 (6 bases each). V lost 1 base and J 5 bases, leaving 11 bases between the germline ends. The CDR3 sequence is 14 residues long. Germline V lookup: CDR1 SGHTA, CDR2 FQGNSA. The CDR3 loop is CASSLGGGLETQYF. The CDR3 DNA sequence: TGTGCCAGCAGCTTAGGAGGGGGGTTGGAGACCCAGTACTTC.

This clonotype came up a few times. The chain uses TRBV19 and TRBJ2-1; 9 bases match TRBD1. The V gene's germline CDR1 is LNHDA and CDR2 SQIVND (reference sequence). The CDR3 consists of 13 residues. Trimming at V came to 7 bases and at J to 8 bases, leaving 6 bases not matched to a gene. DNA of the CDR3: TGTGCCAGTATGGGGACAGGGTTCTATGAGCAGTTCTTC. This codes for CASMGTGFYEQFF.

V and J are TRBV19 and TRBJ2-7; D is tentatively TRBD1 or TRBD2 (6 bases each). Germline lookup yields CDR1 LNHDA and CDR2 SQIVND (reference sequence). This CDR3 spans 15 amino acids. Trimming removed 2 bases at V and 0 bases at J, with 11 bases between. Here the CDR3 reads CASSIRGTPSYEQYF. The CDR3 DNA reads as TGTGCCAGTAGTATAAGGGGGACTCCCTCCTACGAGCAGTACTTC.

The table lists this clonotype with a few counts. The rearrangement links TRBV25-1 to TRBJ1-1; D gene uncertain. This CDR3 spans 13 amino acids. Germline CDR1 MGHDK, CDR2 SYGVNS. The germline V and J ends were trimmed by 4 bases and 10 bases, with 16 bases remaining between them. The CDR3 protein is CASSAVTTRGAFF. CDR3 bases: TGTGCCAGCAGTGCAGTCACAACGCGGGGAGCTTTCTTT.

The V and J genes are TRBV5-1 and TRBJ2-6, with 7 nucleotides matching TRBD1. Per germline, CDR1 SGHRS and CDR2 YFSETQ. Trimming at V came to 4 bases and at J to 4 bases, leaving 17 bases not matched to a gene. CDR3 length: 19 residues. As DNA, the CDR3 is TGCGCCAGCAGCAGGGACAGTCCAGGCCTATCTCTGGGGGCCAACGTCCTGACTTTC. Amino acids: CASSRDSPGLSLGANVLTF.

This clonotype has a handful of counts. The chain recombines TRBV7-9 with TRBJ1-2; D is perhaps TRBD1 (6 bases). The germline V gene encodes CDR1 SEHNR and CDR2 FQNEAQ (reference sequence). With 0 bases removed from V and 10 bases from J, the gap between germline ends came to 15 bases. This CDR3 contains 14 residues. The CDR3 DNA sequence: TGTGCCAGCAGCTTAGCGCCCGGGCGGACAGACTACACCTTC. Translation: CASSLAPGRTDYTF.

This clonotype came up a few times. The gene calls are TRBV6-1 and TRBJ2-1; unclear D gene. Germline V CDR1 and CDR2: MNHNS, SASEGT. V was shortened by 6 bases and J by 9 bases, with 21 bases between the two germline ends. The length of the CDR3 is 15 residues. The chain's CDR3 is CASSPSLRGTIEQFF. As DNA, the CDR3 is TGTGCCAGCAGCCCTTCCCTCCGTGGAACAATTGAGCAGTTCTTC.

The chain combines TRBV2 with TRBJ2-3, with TRBD2 as a possible D gene (6 bases). Germline V CDR1 and CDR2: SNHLY, FYNNEI. The ends were cut back, 8 bases at V and 2 bases at J, with 8 bases in the middle. CDR3 size: 12 residues. CDR3 nucleotides: TGTGCCAGCGGGGACTTCACAGATACGCAGTATTTT. As protein: CASGDFTDTQYF.

Many counts were recorded for this clonotype. The gene calls are TRBV20-1 and TRBJ2-5, with 7 bases that match TRBD2. J gave up 2 bases and V 6 bases, and 9 bases lay outside the gene matches. The CDR3 totals 14 residues. Germline CDR1 DFQATT, CDR2 SNEGSKA (reference sequence). For the CDR3, the DNA is TGCAGTGCACCTGTGGGGGGGACTCAAGAGACCCAGTACTTC. It is translated as CSAPVGGTQETQYF.

This clonotype came up a few times. V and J are TRBV10-1 and TRBJ2-2; no reliable D call. The CDR3 is 14 amino acids. Germline lookup yields CDR1 WNHNN and CDR2 SYGVQD (reference sequence). V was cut by 1 base and J by 6 bases, with 9 bases left in between. The CDR3 DNA sequence: TGCGCCAGCAGTGAGTACGTCCCGGCCGGGGAGCTGTTTTTT. This encodes CASSEYVPAGELFF.

The sample holds a few counts of this clonotype. This chain connects TRBV23-1 to TRBJ2-1; the match to TRBD2 covers 8 bases. TRBV23-1 has ORF status, its function being uncertain. CDR3 length equals 16 residues. Losses at the gene ends were 0 bases for V and 4 bases for J; bases not matched to a gene: 5. CDR3 sequence (DNA): TGCGCCAGCAGTCAATCCCGTAGCGGGACTTACAATGAGCAGTTCTTC. As protein: CASSQSRSGTYNEQFF.

This sequence joins TRBV6-1 and TRBJ2-7, with no clear D. Trimming cost V 7 bases and J 1 base, with 11 bases left between them. Germline V gene data show CDR1 as MNHNS and CDR2 as SASEGT. The CDR3 is made up of 13 amino acids. The CDR3 loop is CASTTGLSYEQYF. CDR3 nucleotides: TGTGCCAGCACCACGGGCCTATCCTACGAGCAGTACTTC.

CDR3 nucleotides: TGTGCCAGCACTCGGGGGGCTGTCGGCCAGCCCCAGCATTTT. The encoded protein is CASTRGAVGQPQHF. V usage is TRBV2 and J usage is TRBJ1-5; TRBD1 might be the D (6 bases). This CDR3 has 14 amino acids. Per germline, CDR1 SNHLY and CDR2 FYNNEI. The V and J ends lost 7 bases and 7 bases respectively, with 17 bases between them.

Written as DNA, the CDR3 is TGTGCCACCAGGTCGGTGGGCAACGCCCTTAAGAATGAGCAGTTCTTC. Protein: CATRSVGNALKNEQFF. The chain carries TRBV15 and TRBJ2-1; the D is unclear. Trimming stripped 6 bases from V and 7 bases from J, with 22 bases between. The CDR3 consists of 16 residues. Germline V gives CDR1 LNHNV, CDR2 YYDKDF (reference sequence).

The chain carries TRBV6-2 or TRBV6-3 and TRBJ2-1; D is perhaps TRBD1 (6 bases). Trimming removed 4 bases from V and 9 bases from J, with 10 bases in between. CDR1 is MNHEY and CDR2 is SVGEGT in the germline V gene. The CDR3 covers 12 residues. CDR3 nucleotide sequence: TGTGCCAGCAGTTCCCAAGGGGGTGAGCAGTTCTTC. Translating gives CASSSQGGEQFF.

The chain joins TRBV6-5 to TRBJ2-5; no clear D gene. V dropped 0 bases and J dropped 5 bases, with 16 bases sitting between them. CDR1 MNHEY and CDR2 SVGAGI come from the germline V gene. The CDR3 has 16 amino acids. This chain's CDR3 is CASSYSRSAPWETQYF. CDR3 sequence (DNA): TGTGCCAGCAGTTACTCGAGGTCGGCTCCTTGGGAGACCCAGTACTTC.